The rows below give T cell receptor beta chains drawn from one sample of a study of patients and donors after allogeneic stem cell transplantation. TCRdb re-derived calls from the RT-PCR reads in MiXCR, one entry per CDR3 protein. The top ten clones hold 6% of a sample with about a million distinct CDR3 sequences, roughly 18% of them seen once. The sample comprised blood, either unsorted or a sorted T cell fraction (not recorded which). The receptors stem from a human donor who was either an allogeneic HSCT recipient or a stem cell or donor lymphocyte infusion donor (not recorded which). It is not recorded whose cells these are; they may come from a transplant donor. Both conserved end residues are part of each CDR3. Fields, in order: V gene, D gene, clone size, J gene, CDR3 protein, CDR3 DNA. The D gene is left open where the match is weak. For some rows the clone size is stated as once, few or many, or as a class when expanded; others skip it.

V gene: TRBV6-1
D gene: TRBD1
clone size: .
J gene: TRBJ1-1
CDR3 protein: CASSTVDRVGTEAFF
CDR3 DNA: TGTGCCAGCAGCACCGTGGACAGGGTTGGAACTGAAGCTTTCTTT

V gene: TRBV10-3
D gene: TRBD2
clone size: .
J gene: TRBJ2-7
CDR3 protein: CAISAPTRTSGSSHEQYF
CDR3 DNA: TGTGCCATCAGCGCACCAACCAGGACTAGCGGGAGTTCACACGAGCAGTACTTC

V gene: TRBV12-3/TRBV12-4
D gene: TRBD2
clone size: few
J gene: TRBJ2-1
CDR3 protein: CASSPIAGAYNEQFF
CDR3 DNA: TGTGCCAGCAGCCCGATAGCGGGGGCCTACAATGAGCAGTTCTTC

V gene: TRBV18
D gene: .
clone size: .
J gene: TRBJ2-7
CDR3 protein: CASSPGAGPYEQYF
CDR3 DNA: TGTGCCAGCTCACCGGGGGCGGGACCTTACGAGCAGTACTTC

V gene: TRBV20-1
D gene: .
clone size: .
J gene: TRBJ1-1
CDR3 protein: CSASPLQGRHTEAFF
CDR3 DNA: TGCAGTGCTAGCCCTTTACAGGGCCGGCACACTGAAGCTTTCTTT

V gene: TRBV7-2
D gene: .
clone size: few
J gene: TRBJ2-2
CDR3 protein: CASRIKTGELFF
CDR3 DNA: TGTGCCAGCAGAATAAAAACCGGGGAGCTGTTTTTT

V gene: TRBV6-1
D gene: TRBD1
clone size: few
J gene: TRBJ2-7
CDR3 protein: CASTLADSTGGAYEQYF
CDR3 DNA: TGTGCCAGCACCCTCGCTGATAGTACAGGGGGCGCCTACGAGCAGTACTTC

V gene: TRBV5-6
D gene: TRBD2
clone size: .
J gene: TRBJ2-7
CDR3 protein: CASSLGLAGLGEQYF
CDR3 DNA: TGTGCCAGCAGCTTGGGACTAGCGGGACTAGGGGAGCAGTACTTC

V gene: TRBV29-1
D gene: .
clone size: .
J gene: TRBJ2-7
CDR3 protein: CSVLDRSNYEQYF
CDR3 DNA: TGCAGCGTTCTCGACAGGAGTAACTACGAGCAGTACTTC

V gene: TRBV24-1
D gene: TRBD2
clone size: .
J gene: TRBJ2-1
CDR3 protein: CATSAGGRGDYNEQFF
CDR3 DNA: TGTGCCACCAGTGCGGGAGGGCGGGGGGATTACAATGAGCAGTTCTTC

V gene: TRBV7-7
D gene: TRBD1
clone size: few
J gene: TRBJ2-2
CDR3 protein: CASSSHRGQGGELFF
CDR3 DNA: TGTGCCAGCAGCTCCCACAGGGGGCAGGGCGGGGAGCTGTTTTTT

V gene: TRBV6-1
D gene: TRBD1
clone size: few
J gene: TRBJ1-5
CDR3 protein: CASKTGFSNQPQHF
CDR3 DNA: TGTGCCAGTAAGACAGGGTTTAGCAATCAGCCCCAGCATTTT

V gene: TRBV6-6
D gene: TRBD1
clone size: .
J gene: TRBJ2-7
CDR3 protein: CASNQDRSYEQYF
CDR3 DNA: TGTGCCAGCAATCAGGACAGGTCCTACGAGCAGTACTTC

V gene: TRBV18
D gene: .
clone size: .
J gene: TRBJ2-7
CDR3 protein: CASSPRGQGTYEQYF
CDR3 DNA: TGTGCCAGCTCACCCCGGGGTCAGGGTACCTACGAGCAGTACTTC

V gene: TRBV6-2/TRBV6-3
D gene: .
clone size: .
J gene: TRBJ2-5
CDR3 protein: CASTEQGIQETQYF
CDR3 DNA: TGTGCCAGCACCGAACAAGGGATCCAAGAGACCCAGTACTTC

V gene: TRBV20-1
D gene: .
clone size: many
J gene: TRBJ1-1
CDR3 protein: CSASTDRRYTEAFF
CDR3 DNA: TGCAGTGCTAGCACAGACAGACGGTACACTGAAGCTTTCTTT

V gene: TRBV12-3/TRBV12-4
D gene: TRBD2
clone size: few
J gene: TRBJ2-5
CDR3 protein: CASSLGLAGGLIDQETQYF
CDR3 DNA: TGTGCCAGCAGTCTGGGACTAGCGGGAGGACTGATCGATCAAGAGACCCAGTACTTC

V gene: TRBV3-1
D gene: TRBD2
clone size: few
J gene: TRBJ2-1
CDR3 protein: CASSHRGRSHHEQFF
CDR3 DNA: TGTGCCAGCAGCCATCGCGGGAGGAGTCATCATGAGCAGTTCTTC

V gene: TRBV12-3/TRBV12-4
D gene: TRBD2
clone size: few
J gene: TRBJ2-5
CDR3 protein: CASSYLAGKGETQYF
CDR3 DNA: TGTGCCAGCAGCTACCTAGCGGGAAAGGGAGAGACCCAGTACTTC

V gene: TRBV7-3
D gene: TRBD2
clone size: few
J gene: TRBJ2-1
CDR3 protein: CASSTGLGLNEQFF
CDR3 DNA: TGTGCCAGCAGTACTGGACTAGGCTTGAATGAGCAGTTCTTC

V gene: TRBV20-1
D gene: .
clone size: few
J gene: TRBJ2-1
CDR3 protein: CSASVLGYEQFF
CDR3 DNA: TGCAGTGCTAGTGTTCTGGGGTATGAGCAGTTCTTC

V gene: TRBV5-1
D gene: .
clone size: .
J gene: TRBJ2-2
CDR3 protein: CASSLSTRNTGELFF
CDR3 DNA: TGCGCCAGCAGCTTGTCGACAAGGAACACCGGGGAGCTGTTTTTT

V gene: TRBV15
D gene: .
clone size: few
J gene: TRBJ1-3
CDR3 protein: CATSRSYGAETSGNTIYF
CDR3 DNA: TGTGCCACCAGCAGATCCTATGGAGCTGAGACCTCTGGAAACACCATATATTTT

V gene: TRBV7-9
D gene: TRBD1
clone size: .
J gene: TRBJ2-5
CDR3 protein: CASSPVSGGIQETQYF
CDR3 DNA: TGTGCCAGCAGCCCCGTCTCAGGGGGAATTCAAGAGACCCAGTACTTC

V gene: TRBV20-1
D gene: .
clone size: .
J gene: TRBJ1-1
CDR3 protein: CSARDDSNTEAFF
CDR3 DNA: TGCAGTGCTAGAGATGATTCGAACACTGAAGCTTTCTTT

V gene: TRBV11-1
D gene: TRBD2
clone size: .
J gene: TRBJ2-7
CDR3 protein: CASSLEATSGRSSYEQYF
CDR3 DNA: TGTGCCAGCAGCTTAGAGGCGACTAGCGGGAGAAGCTCCTACGAGCAGTACTTC

V gene: TRBV30
D gene: .
clone size: few
J gene: TRBJ2-7
CDR3 protein: CAWSEDSLSEQYF
CDR3 DNA: TGTGCCTGGAGTGAGGACTCACTCTCCGAGCAGTACTTC

V gene: TRBV5-1
D gene: .
clone size: few
J gene: TRBJ1-1
CDR3 protein: CASSPNQQGMNTEAFF
CDR3 DNA: TGCGCCAGCAGCCCCAACCAACAGGGTATGAACACTGAAGCTTTCTTT

V gene: TRBV24-1
D gene: .
clone size: .
J gene: TRBJ1-2
CDR3 protein: CATSDWGNGYTF
CDR3 DNA: TGTGCCACCAGTGATTGGGGGAATGGCTACACCTTC

V gene: TRBV4-2
D gene: TRBD1
clone size: few
J gene: TRBJ2-6
CDR3 protein: CASSQEGGRTGSGANVLTF
CDR3 DNA: TGTGCCAGCAGCCAAGAAGGGGGACGGACAGGGTCCGGGGCCAACGTCCTGACTTTC

V gene: TRBV18
D gene: .
clone size: .
J gene: TRBJ2-5
CDR3 protein: CASSPRRDRNTETQYF
CDR3 DNA: TGTGCCAGCTCCCCACGGCGGGACAGAAACACAGAGACCCAGTACTTC

V gene: TRBV5-1
D gene: TRBD2
clone size: .
J gene: TRBJ2-1
CDR3 protein: CASSPPGTSGGSYNEQFF
CDR3 DNA: TGCGCCAGCAGCCCGCCCGGGACTAGCGGAGGATCCTACAATGAGCAGTTCTTC

V gene: TRBV9
D gene: TRBD1
clone size: .
J gene: TRBJ1-2
CDR3 protein: CASSVEPRNRGNYGYTF
CDR3 DNA: TGTGCCAGCAGCGTAGAGCCCCGTAACAGGGGAAACTATGGCTACACCTTC

V gene: TRBV7-2
D gene: .
clone size: once
J gene: TRBJ1-3
CDR3 protein: CASSQGSNTIYF
CDR3 DNA: TGTGCCAGCAGCCAGGGTAGTAACACCATATATTTT

V gene: TRBV30
D gene: .
clone size: few
J gene: TRBJ2-3
CDR3 protein: CAWSEGDTQYF
CDR3 DNA: TGTGCCTGGAGTGAGGGAGATACGCAGTATTTT

V gene: TRBV20-1
D gene: .
clone size: few
J gene: TRBJ2-1
CDR3 protein: CSPQGSYNEQFF
CDR3 DNA: TGCAGCCCGCAGGGCTCCTACAATGAGCAGTTCTTC

V gene: TRBV18
D gene: TRBD1
clone size: .
J gene: TRBJ1-3
CDR3 protein: CASSSDRVSGNTIYF
CDR3 DNA: TGTGCCAGCTCTTCGGACAGGGTCTCTGGAAACACCATATATTTT

V gene: TRBV12-3/TRBV12-4
D gene: TRBD1
clone size: .
J gene: TRBJ1-2
CDR3 protein: CASSETGGNYGYTF
CDR3 DNA: TGTGCCAGCAGTGAGACAGGGGGGAACTATGGCTACACCTTC

V gene: TRBV30
D gene: .
clone size: .
J gene: TRBJ2-3
CDR3 protein: CAWSARGGSTDTQYF
CDR3 DNA: TGTGCCTGGAGTGCTAGGGGGGGTAGCACAGATACGCAGTATTTT

V gene: TRBV20-1
D gene: TRBD1
clone size: .
J gene: TRBJ1-1
CDR3 protein: CSATTPGQLGRNTEAFF
CDR3 DNA: TGCAGTGCGACCACCCCGGGACAGCTAGGGAGGAACACTGAAGCTTTCTTT

V gene: TRBV13
D gene: .
clone size: .
J gene: TRBJ2-7
CDR3 protein: CASSLTRIEYSIHEQYF
CDR3 DNA: TGTGCCAGCAGCTTGACCCGCATCGAGTACTCGATCCACGAGCAGTACTTC

V gene: TRBV20-1
D gene: .
clone size: .
J gene: TRBJ2-3
CDR3 protein: CSAILSASTDTQYF
CDR3 DNA: TGCAGTGCTATACTCTCTGCTAGCACAGATACGCAGTATTTT

V gene: TRBV2
D gene: .
clone size: few
J gene: TRBJ1-3
CDR3 protein: CASDLLGAGNTIYF
CDR3 DNA: TGTGCCAGCGACCTTCTGGGGGCGGGAAACACCATATATTTT

V gene: TRBV12-3/TRBV12-4
D gene: .
clone size: many
J gene: TRBJ1-6
CDR3 protein: CASSLTGADIRGYNSPLHF
CDR3 DNA: TGTGCCAGCAGTTTAACCGGGGCTGATATAAGGGGCTATAATTCACCCCTCCACTTT

V gene: TRBV29-1
D gene: .
clone size: few
J gene: TRBJ2-7
CDR3 protein: CSVPFGHEQYF
CDR3 DNA: TGCAGCGTTCCCTTTGGGCACGAGCAGTACTTC

V gene: TRBV5-1
D gene: .
clone size: few
J gene: TRBJ2-7
CDR3 protein: CASSSQTRGEQYF
CDR3 DNA: TGCGCCAGCAGCTCCCAGACAAGGGGGGAGCAGTACTTC

V gene: TRBV24-1
D gene: .
clone size: few
J gene: TRBJ2-1
CDR3 protein: CATSDLGTSNEQFF
CDR3 DNA: TGTGCCACCAGTGATTTGGGGACCTCCAATGAGCAGTTCTTC

V gene: TRBV7-9
D gene: TRBD1
clone size: .
J gene: TRBJ2-7
CDR3 protein: CASSPKPGQGALEQYF
CDR3 DNA: TGTGCCAGCAGCCCAAAACCGGGACAGGGGGCCCTCGAGCAGTACTTC

V gene: TRBV27
D gene: .
clone size: few
J gene: TRBJ1-5
CDR3 protein: CASSLYWEGKGQPQHF
CDR3 DNA: TGTGCCAGCAGCCTCTATTGGGAGGGGAAAGGGCAGCCCCAGCATTTT